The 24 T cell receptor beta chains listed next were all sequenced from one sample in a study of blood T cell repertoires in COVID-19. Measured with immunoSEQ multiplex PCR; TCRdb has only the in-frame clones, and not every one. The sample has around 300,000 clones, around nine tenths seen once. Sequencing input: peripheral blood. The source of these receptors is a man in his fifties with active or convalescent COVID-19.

CDR3 sequence: CASSARLADNEQFF. As DNA, the CDR3 is TGTGCCAGCAGTGCCCGACTAGCGGACAATGAGCAGTTCTTC. The chain links TRBV2 to TRBJ2-1; TRBD2 matches 9 bases. The ends lost 4 bases at V and 5 bases at J; junction bases unmatched: 3. Germline V gene data show CDR1 as SNHLY and CDR2 as FYNNEI. The CDR3 totals 14 residues.

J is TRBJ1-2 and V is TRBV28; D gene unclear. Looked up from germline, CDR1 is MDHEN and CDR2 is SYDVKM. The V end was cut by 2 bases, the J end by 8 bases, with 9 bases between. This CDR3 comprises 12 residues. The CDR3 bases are TGTGCCAGCAGTTTAGCGGGTTGGGGCTACACCTTC. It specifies CASSLAGWGYTF.

CDR3 loop: CASSDHTETAKDEKLFF. The CDR3 nucleotides read TGTGCCAGCAGTGACCACACGGAGACAGCGAAGGATGAAAAACTGTTTTTT. The rearrangement links TRBV6-4 to TRBJ1-4; perhaps TRBD1 as D (5 bases). Germline V CDR1 and CDR2: MRHNA, SNTAGT. Trimming took off 2 bases at V and 6 bases at J, with 19 bases between the two ends. The CDR3 totals 17 residues.

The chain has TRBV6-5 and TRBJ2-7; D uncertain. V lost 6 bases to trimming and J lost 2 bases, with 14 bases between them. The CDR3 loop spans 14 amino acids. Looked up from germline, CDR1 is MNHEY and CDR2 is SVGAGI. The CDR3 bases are TGTGCCAGCAGAGAGCTACTTACTACCTACGAGCAGTACTTC. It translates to CASRELLTTYEQYF.

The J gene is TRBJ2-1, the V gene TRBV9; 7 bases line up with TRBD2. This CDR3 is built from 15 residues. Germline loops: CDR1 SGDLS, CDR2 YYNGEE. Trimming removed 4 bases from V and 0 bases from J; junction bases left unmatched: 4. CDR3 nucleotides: TGTGCCAGCAGCTGGGAGGGGAGCTCCTACAATGAGCAGTTCTTC. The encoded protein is CASSWEGSSYNEQFF.

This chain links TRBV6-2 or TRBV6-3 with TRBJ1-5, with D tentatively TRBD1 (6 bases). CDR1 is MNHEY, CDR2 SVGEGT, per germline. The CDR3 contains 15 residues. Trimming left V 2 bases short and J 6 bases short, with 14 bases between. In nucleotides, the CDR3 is TGTGCCAGCAGTTACCGTCCAGGGGTCCTTCAGCCCCAGCATTTT. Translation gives CASSYRPGVLQPQHF.

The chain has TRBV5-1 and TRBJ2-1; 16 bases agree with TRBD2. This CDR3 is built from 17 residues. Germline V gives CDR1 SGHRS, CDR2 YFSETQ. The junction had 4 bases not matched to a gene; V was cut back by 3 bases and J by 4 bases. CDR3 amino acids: CASSWGLAGGPYNEQFF. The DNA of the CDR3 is TGCGCCAGCAGCTGGGGACTAGCGGGGGGGCCTTACAATGAGCAGTTCTTC.

The CDR3 sequence: CAWRQGWFDTIYF. As DNA, the CDR3 is TGTGCCTGGAGACAGGGGTGGTTCGACACCATATATTTT. The rearrangement links TRBV30 to TRBJ1-3; TRBD1 matches at 7 bases. Trimming removed 3 bases from V and 8 bases from J; junction bases left unmatched: 7. The CDR3 is 13 residues long. Per germline, CDR1 GTSNPN and CDR2 SVGIG (reference sequence). Full variable domain (rest looked up from reference TRBV30 and TRBJ1-3): SQTIHQWPATLVQPVGSPLSLECTVEGTSNPNLYWYRQAAGRGLQLLFYSVGIGQISSEVPQNLSASRPQDRQFILSSKKLLLSDSGFYLCAWRQGWFDTIYFGEGSWLTVV.

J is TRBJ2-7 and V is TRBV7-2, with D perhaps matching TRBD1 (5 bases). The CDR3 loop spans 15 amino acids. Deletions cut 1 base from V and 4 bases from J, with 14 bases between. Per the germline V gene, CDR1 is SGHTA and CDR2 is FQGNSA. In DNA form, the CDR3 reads TGTGCCAGCAGCTTAGACGCAGGGTTGAAGTACGAGCAGTACTTC. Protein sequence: CASSLDAGLKYEQYF.

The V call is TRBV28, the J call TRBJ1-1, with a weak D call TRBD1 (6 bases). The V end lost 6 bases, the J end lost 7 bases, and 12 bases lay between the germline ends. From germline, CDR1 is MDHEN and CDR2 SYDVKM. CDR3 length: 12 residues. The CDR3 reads CASSYGTLEAFF. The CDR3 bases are TGTGCCAGCAGCTACGGGACACTTGAAGCTTTCTTT.

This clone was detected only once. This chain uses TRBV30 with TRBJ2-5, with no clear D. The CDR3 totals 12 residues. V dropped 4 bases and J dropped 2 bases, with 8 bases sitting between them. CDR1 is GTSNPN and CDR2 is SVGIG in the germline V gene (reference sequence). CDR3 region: CAWNRRQETQYF. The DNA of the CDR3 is TGTGCCTGGAACCGGAGACAAGAGACCCAGTACTTC.

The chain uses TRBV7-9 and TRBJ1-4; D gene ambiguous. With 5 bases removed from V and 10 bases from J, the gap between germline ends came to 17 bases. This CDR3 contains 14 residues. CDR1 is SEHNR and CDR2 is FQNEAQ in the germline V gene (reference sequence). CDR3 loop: CASSPSGSRGKLFF. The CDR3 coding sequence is TGTGCCAGCAGCCCATCCGGGAGCCGAGGAAAACTGTTTTTT.

For the CDR3, the DNA is TGTGCCAGCAGTGACGGACAGGCCCCCTACGAGCAGTACTTC. Translated: CASSDGQAPYEQYF. The chain has TRBV28 and TRBJ2-7, with TRBD1 matching 7 bases. The CDR3 contains 14 residues. Germline V gene sequence: CDR1 MDHEN, CDR2 SYDVKM. V was pared by 5 bases and J by 2 bases, with 6 bases of the junction left unmatched.

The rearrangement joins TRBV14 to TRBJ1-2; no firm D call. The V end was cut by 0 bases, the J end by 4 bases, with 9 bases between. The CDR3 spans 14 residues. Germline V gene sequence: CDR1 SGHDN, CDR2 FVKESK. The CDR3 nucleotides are TGTGCCAGCAGCCAAGATCACAATTTCTATGGCTACACCTTC. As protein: CASSQDHNFYGYTF.

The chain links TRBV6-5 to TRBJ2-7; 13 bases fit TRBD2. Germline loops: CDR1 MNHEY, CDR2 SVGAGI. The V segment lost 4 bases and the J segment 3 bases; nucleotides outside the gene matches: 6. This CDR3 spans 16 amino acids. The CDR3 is CASSSAGLAGVYEQYF. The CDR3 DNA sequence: TGTGCCAGCAGTTCCGCCGGACTAGCGGGAGTCTACGAGCAGTACTTC.

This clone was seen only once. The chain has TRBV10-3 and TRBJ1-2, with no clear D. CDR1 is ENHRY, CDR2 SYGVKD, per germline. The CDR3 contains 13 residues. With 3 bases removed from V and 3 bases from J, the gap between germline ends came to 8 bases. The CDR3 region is CAISDHRDYGYTF. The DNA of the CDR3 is TGTGCCATCAGTGATCACAGAGACTATGGCTACACCTTC.

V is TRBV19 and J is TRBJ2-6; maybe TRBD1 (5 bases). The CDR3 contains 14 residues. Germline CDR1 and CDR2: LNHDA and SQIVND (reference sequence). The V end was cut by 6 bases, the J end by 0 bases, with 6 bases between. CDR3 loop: CASRGASGANVLTF. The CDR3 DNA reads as TGTGCCAGTAGAGGGGCCTCTGGGGCCAACGTCCTGACTTTC.

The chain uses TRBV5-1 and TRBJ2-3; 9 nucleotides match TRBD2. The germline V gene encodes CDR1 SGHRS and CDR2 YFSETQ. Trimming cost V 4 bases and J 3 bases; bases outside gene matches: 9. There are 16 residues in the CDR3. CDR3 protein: CASSPLLSGGTDTQYF. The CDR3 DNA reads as TGCGCCAGCAGCCCATTACTCAGCGGGGGGACAGATACGCAGTATTTT.

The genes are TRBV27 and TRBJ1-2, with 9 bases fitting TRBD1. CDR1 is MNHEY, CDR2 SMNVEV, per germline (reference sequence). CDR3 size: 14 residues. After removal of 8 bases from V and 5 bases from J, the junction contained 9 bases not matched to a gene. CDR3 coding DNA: TGTGCCAGCGCTGAAGGACAGGGGTCATATGGCTACACCTTC. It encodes CASAEGQGSYGYTF.

CDR3 DNA sequence: TGTGCCAGCAGTTCCCTGCAGGGGGCTCGGAATCAGCCCCAGCATTTT. It is translated as CASSSLQGARNQPQHF. This chain joins TRBV28 and TRBJ1-5; 8 bases are a match to TRBD1. After removal of 4 bases from V and 4 bases from J, the junction contained 9 bases not matched to a gene. The CDR3 contains 16 residues. Per the germline V gene, CDR1 is MDHEN and CDR2 is SYDVKM.

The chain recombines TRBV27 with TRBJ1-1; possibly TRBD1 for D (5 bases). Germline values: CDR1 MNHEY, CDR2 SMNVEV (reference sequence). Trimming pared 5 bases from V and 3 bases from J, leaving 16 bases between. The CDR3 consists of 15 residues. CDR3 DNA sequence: TGTGCCAGCAGTAAAGACCGGGGGTTTTACACTGAAGCTTTCTTT. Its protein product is CASSKDRGFYTEAFF.

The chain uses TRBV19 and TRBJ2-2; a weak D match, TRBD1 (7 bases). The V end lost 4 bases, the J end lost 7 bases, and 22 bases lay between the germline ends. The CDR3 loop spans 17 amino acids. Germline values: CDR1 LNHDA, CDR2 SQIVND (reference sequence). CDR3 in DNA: TGTGCCAGTAGTAGGGCTCGCGGGACAGCAAGTGGCGGGGAGCTGTTTTTT. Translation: CASSRARGTASGGELFF.

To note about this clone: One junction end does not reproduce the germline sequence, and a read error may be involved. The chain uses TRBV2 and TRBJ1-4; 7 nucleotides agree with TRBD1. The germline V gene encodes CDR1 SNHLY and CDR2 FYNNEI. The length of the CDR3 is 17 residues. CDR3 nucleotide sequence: TGTGCCGGCAGCGAGCAACAGGGGCGTGCAACTAATGAAAAACTGTTTTTT. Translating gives CAGSEQQGRATNEKLFF.

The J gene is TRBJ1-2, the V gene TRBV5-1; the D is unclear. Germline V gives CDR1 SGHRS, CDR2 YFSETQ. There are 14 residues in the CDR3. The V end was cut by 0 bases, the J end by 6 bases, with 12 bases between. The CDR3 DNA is TGCGCCAGCAGCTTGGGTGTAGATTTTAATGGCTACACCTTC. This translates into CASSLGVDFNGYTF. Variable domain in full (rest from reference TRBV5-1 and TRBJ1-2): KAGVTQTPRYLIKTRGQQVTLSCSPISGHRSVSWYQQTPGQGLQFLFEYFSETQRNKGNFPGRFSGRQFSNSRSEMNVSTLELGDSALYLCASSLGVDFNGYTFGSGTRLTVV.